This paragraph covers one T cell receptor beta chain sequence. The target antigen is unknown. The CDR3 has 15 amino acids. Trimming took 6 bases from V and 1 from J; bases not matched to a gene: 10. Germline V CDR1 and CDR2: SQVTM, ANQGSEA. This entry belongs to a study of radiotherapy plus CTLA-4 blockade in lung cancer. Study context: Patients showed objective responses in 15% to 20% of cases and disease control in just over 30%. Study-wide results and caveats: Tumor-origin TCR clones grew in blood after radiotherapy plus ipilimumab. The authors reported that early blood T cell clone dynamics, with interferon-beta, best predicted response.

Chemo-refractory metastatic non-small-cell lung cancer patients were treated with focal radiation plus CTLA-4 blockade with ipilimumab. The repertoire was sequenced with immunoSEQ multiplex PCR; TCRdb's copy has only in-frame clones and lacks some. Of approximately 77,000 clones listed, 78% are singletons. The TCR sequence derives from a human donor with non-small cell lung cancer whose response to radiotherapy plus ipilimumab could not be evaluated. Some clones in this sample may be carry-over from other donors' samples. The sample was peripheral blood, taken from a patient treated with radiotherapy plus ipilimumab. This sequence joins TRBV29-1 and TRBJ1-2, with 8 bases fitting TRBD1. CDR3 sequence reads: CSVDTGTGYNYGYTF. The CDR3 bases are TGCAGCGTCGACACCGGGACAGGATATAACTATGGCTACACCTTC.